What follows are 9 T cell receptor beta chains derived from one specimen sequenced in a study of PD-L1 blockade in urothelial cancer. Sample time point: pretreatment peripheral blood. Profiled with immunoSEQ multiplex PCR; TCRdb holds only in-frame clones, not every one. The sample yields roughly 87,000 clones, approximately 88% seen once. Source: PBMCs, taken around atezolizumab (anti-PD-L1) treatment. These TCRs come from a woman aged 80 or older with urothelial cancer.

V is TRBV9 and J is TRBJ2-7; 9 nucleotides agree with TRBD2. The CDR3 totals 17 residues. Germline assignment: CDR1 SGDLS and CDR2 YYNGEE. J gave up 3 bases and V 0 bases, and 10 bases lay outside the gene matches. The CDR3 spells CASSVAPAGGQGYEQYF. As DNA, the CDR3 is TGTGCCAGCAGCGTAGCCCCCGCGGGAGGGCAAGGCTACGAGCAGTACTTC.

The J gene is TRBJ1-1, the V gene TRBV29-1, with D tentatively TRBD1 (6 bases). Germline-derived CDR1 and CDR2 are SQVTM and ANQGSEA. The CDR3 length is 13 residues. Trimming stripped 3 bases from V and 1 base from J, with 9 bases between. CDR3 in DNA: TGCAGCGTTGAGACAGGTTCGAACACTGAAGCTTTCTTT. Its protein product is CSVETGSNTEAFF. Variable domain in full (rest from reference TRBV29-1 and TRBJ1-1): SAVISQKPSRDICQRGTSLTIQCQVDSQVTMMFWYRQQPGQSLTLIATANQGSEATYESGFVIDKFPISRPNLTFSTLTVSNMSPEDSSIYLCSVETGSNTEAFFGQGTRLTVV.

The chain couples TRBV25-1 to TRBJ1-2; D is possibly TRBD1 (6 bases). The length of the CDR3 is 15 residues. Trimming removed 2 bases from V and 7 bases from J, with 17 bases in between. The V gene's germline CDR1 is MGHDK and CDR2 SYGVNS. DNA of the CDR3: TGTGCCAGCAGTGAAACGACAGGCCTGGGGCGTGGCTACACCTTC. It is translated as CASSETTGLGRGYTF.

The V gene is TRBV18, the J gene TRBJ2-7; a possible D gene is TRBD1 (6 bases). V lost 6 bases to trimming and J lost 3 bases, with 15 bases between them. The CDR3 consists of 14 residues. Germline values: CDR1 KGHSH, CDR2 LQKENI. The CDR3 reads CASSPRQGNYEQYF. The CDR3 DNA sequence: TGTGCCAGCTCGCCCCGCCAGGGGAACTACGAGCAGTACTTC.

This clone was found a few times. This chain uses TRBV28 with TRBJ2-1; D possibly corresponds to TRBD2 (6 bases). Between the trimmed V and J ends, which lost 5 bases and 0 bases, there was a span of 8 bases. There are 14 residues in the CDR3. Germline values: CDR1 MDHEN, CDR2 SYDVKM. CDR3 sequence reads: CASSTGSSYNEQFF. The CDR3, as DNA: TGTGCCAGCAGTACCGGGAGCTCCTACAATGAGCAGTTCTTC. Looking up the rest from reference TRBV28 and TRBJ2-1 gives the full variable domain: DVKVTQSSRYLVKRTGEKVFLECVQDMDHENMFWYRQDPGLGLRLIYFSYDVKMKEKGDIPEGYSVSREKKERFSLILESASTNQTSMYLCASSTGSSYNEQFFGPGTRLTVL.

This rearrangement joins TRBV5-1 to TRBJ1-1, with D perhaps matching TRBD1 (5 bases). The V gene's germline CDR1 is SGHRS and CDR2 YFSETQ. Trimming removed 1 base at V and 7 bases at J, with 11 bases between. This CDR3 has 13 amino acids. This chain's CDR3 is CASSLWQGDEAFF. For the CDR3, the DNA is TGCGCCAGCAGCTTGTGGCAGGGCGATGAAGCTTTCTTT.

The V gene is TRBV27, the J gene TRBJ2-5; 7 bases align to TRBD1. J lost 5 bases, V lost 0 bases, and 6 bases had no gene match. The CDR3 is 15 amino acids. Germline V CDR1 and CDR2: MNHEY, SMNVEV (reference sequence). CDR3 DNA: TGTGCCAGCAGTTTATCAGGGGGCGGTCGGGAGACCCAGTACTTC. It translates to CASSLSGGGRETQYF.

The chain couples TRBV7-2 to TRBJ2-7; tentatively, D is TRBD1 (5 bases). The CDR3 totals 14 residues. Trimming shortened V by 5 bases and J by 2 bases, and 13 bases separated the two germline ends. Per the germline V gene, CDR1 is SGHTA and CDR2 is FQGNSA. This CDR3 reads CASSRATVAYEQYF. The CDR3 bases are TGTGCCAGCAGCCGCGCGACAGTTGCCTACGAGCAGTACTTC.

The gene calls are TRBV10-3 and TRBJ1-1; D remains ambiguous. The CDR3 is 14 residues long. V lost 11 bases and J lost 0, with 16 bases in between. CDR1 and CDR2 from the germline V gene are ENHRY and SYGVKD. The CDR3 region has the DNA TGTGCCTCAGAAAGTACGGGGATGAACACTGAAGCTTTCTTT. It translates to CASESTGMNTEAFF.